Presented here are 16 T cell receptor beta chains from one specimen sequenced in a study of cytomegalovirus exposure and HLA in healthy donors. In the PCR, 60 Vbeta and 13 Jbeta primers were used. TCRdb's table, derived via immunoSEQ multiplex PCR, lists solely in-frame clones and lacks some. The table shows some 98,000 clones, with around 81% occurring only once. The specimen was PBMCs. These receptors were collected from a female donor in good health and CMV-seropositive.

This clone has just a few counts. The chain is built from TRBV5-6 and TRBJ2-3; 12 bases are shared with TRBD2. Per germline, CDR1 SGHDT and CDR2 YYEEEE. The J segment lost 1 base and the V segment lost 4 bases, leaving 10 bases of the junction unmatched. The CDR3 has 18 amino acids. DNA for the CDR3: TGTGCCAGCAGCCAGACTAGCGGGGGATGGCCTGGCACAGATACGCAGTATTTT. It is translated as CASSQTSGGWPGTDTQYF. The variable domain in full, completed from reference TRBV5-6 and TRBJ2-3, reads DAGVTQSPTHLIKTRGQQVTLRCSPKSGHDTVSWYQQALGQGPQFIFQYYEEEERQRGNFPDRFSGHQFPNYSSELNVNALLLGDSALYLCASSQTSGGWPGTDTQYFGPGTRLTVL.

The chain couples TRBV6-1 to TRBJ2-7; unclear D gene. Germline lookup yields CDR1 MNHNS and CDR2 SASEGT. The V end was cut by 4 bases, the J end by 3 bases, with 4 bases between. CDR3 size: 11 residues. The chain's CDR3 is CASSVNYEQYF. The CDR3, as DNA: TGTGCCAGCAGTGTAAACTACGAGCAGTACTTC.

This clone was recorded a few times. J is TRBJ1-2 and V is TRBV13, with TRBD1 matching over 9 bases. Germline loops: CDR1 PRHDT, CDR2 FYEKMQ (reference sequence). This CDR3 region has 16 residues. The ends lost 5 bases at V and 6 bases at J; junction bases unmatched: 13. The CDR3 DNA follows: TGTGCCAGCAGCCCTAATTCAGGACAGGGGCCGGATGGCTACACCTTC. Translating gives CASSPNSGQGPDGYTF.

The rearrangement uses TRBV6-6 and TRBJ2-7; D might be TRBD1 (6 bases). Trimming removed 6 bases at V and 7 bases at J, with 16 bases between. The V gene's germline CDR1 is MNHNY and CDR2 SVGAGI (reference sequence). The CDR3 is 13 amino acids. CDR3 sequence (DNA): TGTGCCAGCAGGGAAAATCGCCAGGGGGAGCAGTACTTC. Translated: CASRENRQGEQYF.

The sample holds one count of this clone. Written as DNA, the CDR3 is TGTGCCAGCAGCGCGACGGGACAAATCCCGGCGGAGACCCAGTACTTC. The encoded protein is CASSATGQIPAETQYF. This sequence joins TRBV9 and TRBJ2-5; D might be TRBD1 (6 bases). Trimming took off 3 bases at V and 5 bases at J, with 20 bases between the two ends. Germline V gene lookup returns CDR1 SGDLS and CDR2 YYNGEE. This CDR3 contains 16 residues.

V usage is TRBV27 and J usage is TRBJ2-1; no firm D call. This CDR3 is 14 amino acids long. V lost 5 bases and J 4 bases, leaving 12 bases between the germline ends. Per the germline V gene, CDR1 is MNHEY and CDR2 is SMNVEV (reference sequence). CDR3 in DNA: TGTGCCAGCAGTAAACTGACAATTTACAATGAGCAGTTCTTC. It yields the protein CASSKLTIYNEQFF.

V usage is TRBV9 and J usage is TRBJ2-3; 10 bases map to TRBD2. Germline V gives CDR1 SGDLS, CDR2 YYNGEE. The CDR3 loop spans 15 amino acids. With 5 bases clipped from V and 0 bases from J, the junction kept 3 bases outside the gene matches. CDR3 DNA: TGTGCCAGCAGTGGGGGACTAGCGAGCACAGATACGCAGTATTTT. It translates to CASSGGLASTDTQYF.

The chain links TRBV2 to TRBJ1-2, with 9 nucleotides matching TRBD1. CDR3 length equals 15 residues. CDR1 and CDR2 (germline): SNHLY, FYNNEI. V dropped 2 bases and J dropped 5; count of bases not matched to a gene: 6. This CDR3 is CASSERGTGRYGYTF. CDR3 nucleotide sequence: TGTGCCAGCAGTGAAAGAGGGACAGGGCGGTATGGCTACACCTTC.

The chain employs TRBV9 and TRBJ2-1; D uncertain. The germline V gene has CDR1 SGDLS and CDR2 YYNGEE. The CDR3 loop spans 14 amino acids. V was cut by 0 bases and J by 6 bases, with 10 bases left in between. CDR3 sequence: CASSVDLFFNEQFF. The DNA of the CDR3 is TGTGCCAGCAGCGTAGATCTTTTCTTCAATGAGCAGTTCTTC. The whole variable domain, remainder taken from reference TRBV9 and TRBJ2-1, is DSGVTQTPKHLITATGQRVTLRCSPRSGDLSVYWYQQSLDQGLQFLIQYYNGEERAKGNILERFSAQQFPDLHSELNLSSLELGDSALYFCASSVDLFFNEQFFGPGTRLTVL.

This clone was seen only once. V and J are TRBV6-4 and TRBJ1-2, with a weak D call TRBD1 (6 bases). V dropped 6 bases and J dropped 2 bases, with 22 bases sitting between them. This CDR3 has 17 residues. Looked up from germline, CDR1 is MRHNA and CDR2 is SNTAGT. Here the CDR3 DNA reads TGTGCCAGCAGGAGTGAAGGGGGGGGGCGCCCAAACTATGGCTACACCTTC. Protein product: CASRSEGGGRPNYGYTF.

The J gene is TRBJ2-7, the V gene TRBV2; a possible D gene is TRBD2 (6 bases). V lost 7 bases and J 3 bases, leaving 10 bases between the germline ends. CDR3 size: 12 residues. Germline V gene lookup returns CDR1 SNHLY and CDR2 FYNNEI. The CDR3 nucleotides are TGTGCCAGCACCGGGGGTCTCTACGAGCAGTACTTC. It specifies CASTGGLYEQYF.

The chain recombines TRBV28 with TRBJ2-1, with TRBD2 matching 9 bases. Germline V gene lookup returns CDR1 MDHEN and CDR2 SYDVKM. Trimming at V came to 2 bases and at J to 6 bases, leaving 8 bases not matched to a gene. The CDR3 length is 16 residues. CDR3: CASSLSLAGFPNEQFF. CDR3 DNA: TGTGCCAGCAGTTTAAGCCTAGCGGGGTTCCCCAATGAGCAGTTCTTC.

The V and J genes are TRBV7-9 and TRBJ2-6; D is unresolved. The CDR3 has 14 amino acids. Germline assignment: CDR1 SEHNR and CDR2 FQNEAQ (reference sequence). The CDR3 sequence: CSIKTESGANVLTF. The CDR3 region has the DNA TGTTCCATAAAAACAGAGTCTGGGGCCAACGTCCTGACTTTC.

This clone was observed once. DNA for the CDR3: TGTGCCAGCAGCGTAGGGGCAGGGGGCGTTGGCGGGGAGCTGTTTTTT. This encodes CASSVGAGGVGGELFF. The chain carries TRBV9 and TRBJ2-2; 8 positions agree with TRBD1. This CDR3 region has 16 residues. Germline assignment: CDR1 SGDLS and CDR2 YYNGEE. V was clipped by 0 bases and J by 7 bases; unmatched bases: 8.

The chain couples TRBV5-1 to TRBJ2-1; D ambiguous. V was shortened by 3 bases and J by 8 bases, with 15 bases between the two germline ends. The length of the CDR3 is 14 residues. Germline-derived CDR1 and CDR2 are SGHRS and YFSETQ. CDR3: CASSWRHIEDEQFF. The CDR3 DNA is TGCGCCAGCAGCTGGCGCCACATCGAGGATGAGCAGTTCTTC.

This clone occurred a few times. The rearrangement links TRBV6-5 to TRBJ2-7; tentative D call: TRBD2 (6 bases). The germline V gene has CDR1 MNHEY and CDR2 SVGAGI. V shed 7 bases and J shed 0 bases, with 16 bases lying between them. This CDR3 comprises 15 residues. This CDR3 is CASNKWGVGSYEQYF. The CDR3 coding sequence is TGTGCCAGCAACAAGTGGGGGGTTGGCTCCTACGAGCAGTACTTC.